The following is a TCR beta chain sequence with its context. Its antigen is currently unknown. The sample originates from a study of T cell responses to AZD1222 COVID-19 vaccine. CDR3 size: 10 residues. In germline, CDR1 is KGHDR, CDR2 SFDVKD. The V gene lost 10 bases and the J gene lost 2 bases, with 4 bases spanning the gap. Clones were sequenced by immunoSEQ multiplex PCR, and TCRdb holds only the in-frame ones, with some missing. The table shows around 150,000 clones, with around 90% occurring only once. Findings of the study overall: Unmutated variant regions are reportedly the target of nearly half of TCRs that are spike-specific. Vaccine-related CD4 TCRs covered spike, predominating at 160-218 and 743-854. Recipients of two AZD1222 doses showed rising Spike-specific TCR breadth and depth.

The receptor was derived from an adult who received the AZD1222 COVID-19 vaccine. The chain links TRBV24-1 to TRBJ1-2; no reliable D call. The sequencing used peripheral blood, collected 28 days after the second AZD1222 dose. CDR3 DNA: TGTGCCACAGGCAACTATGGCTACACCTTC. Protein: CATGNYGYTF.